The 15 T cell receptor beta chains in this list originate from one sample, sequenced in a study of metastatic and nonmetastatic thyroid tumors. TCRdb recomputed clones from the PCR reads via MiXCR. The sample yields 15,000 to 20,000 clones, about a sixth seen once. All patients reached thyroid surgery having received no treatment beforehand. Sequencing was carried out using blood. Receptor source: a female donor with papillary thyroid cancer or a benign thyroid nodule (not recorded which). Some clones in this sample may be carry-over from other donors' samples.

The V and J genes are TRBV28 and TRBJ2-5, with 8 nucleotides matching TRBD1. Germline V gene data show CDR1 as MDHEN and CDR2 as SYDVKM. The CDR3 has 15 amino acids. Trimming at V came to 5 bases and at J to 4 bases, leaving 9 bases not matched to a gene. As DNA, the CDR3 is TGTGCCAGCAGTGCAGGGGGCCTTAGGGTAGAGACCCAGTACTTC. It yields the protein CASSAGGLRVETQYF.

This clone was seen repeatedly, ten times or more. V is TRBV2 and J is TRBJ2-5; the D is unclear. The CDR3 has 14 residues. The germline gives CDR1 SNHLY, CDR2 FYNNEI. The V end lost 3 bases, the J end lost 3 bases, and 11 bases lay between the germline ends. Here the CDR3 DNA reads TGTGCCAGCAGTGACTCGCAGGCGGAAGAGACCCAGTACTTC. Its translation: CASSDSQAEETQYF.

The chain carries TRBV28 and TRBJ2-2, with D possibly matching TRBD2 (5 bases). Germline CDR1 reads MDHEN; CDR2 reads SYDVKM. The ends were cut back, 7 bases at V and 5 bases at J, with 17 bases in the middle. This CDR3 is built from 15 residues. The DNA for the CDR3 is TGTGCCAGCACTGCTCACGTGGGAGAAACCGGGGAGCTGTTTTTT. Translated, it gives CASTAHVGETGELFF.

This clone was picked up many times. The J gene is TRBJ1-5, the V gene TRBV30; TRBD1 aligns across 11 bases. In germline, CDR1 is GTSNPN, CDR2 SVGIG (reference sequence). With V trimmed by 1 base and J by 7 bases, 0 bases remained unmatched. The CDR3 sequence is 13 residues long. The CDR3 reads CAWSGTGGQPQHF. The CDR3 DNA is TGTGCCTGGAGTGGGACAGGGGGCCAGCCCCAGCATTTT.

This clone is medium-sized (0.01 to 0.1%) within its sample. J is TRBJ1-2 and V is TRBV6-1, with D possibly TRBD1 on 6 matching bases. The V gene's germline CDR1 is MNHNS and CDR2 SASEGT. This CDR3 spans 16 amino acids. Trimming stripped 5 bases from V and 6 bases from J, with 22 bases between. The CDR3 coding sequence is TGTGCCAGCAGTTCTAACCTATTACAGGGAATACATGGCTACACCTTC. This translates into CASSSNLLQGIHGYTF.

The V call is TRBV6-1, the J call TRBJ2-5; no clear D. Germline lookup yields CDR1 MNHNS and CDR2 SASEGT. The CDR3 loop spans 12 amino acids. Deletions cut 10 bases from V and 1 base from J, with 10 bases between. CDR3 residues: CATRKSQETQYF. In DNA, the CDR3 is TGTGCCACCAGGAAATCCCAAGAGACCCAGTACTTC.

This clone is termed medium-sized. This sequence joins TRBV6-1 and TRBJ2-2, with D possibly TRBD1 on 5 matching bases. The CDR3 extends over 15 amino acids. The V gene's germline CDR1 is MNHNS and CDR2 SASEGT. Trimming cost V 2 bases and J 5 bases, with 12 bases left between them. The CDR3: CASSERAGWTGELFF. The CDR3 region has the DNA TGTGCCAGCAGTGAAAGAGCAGGGTGGACCGGGGAGCTGTTTTTT.

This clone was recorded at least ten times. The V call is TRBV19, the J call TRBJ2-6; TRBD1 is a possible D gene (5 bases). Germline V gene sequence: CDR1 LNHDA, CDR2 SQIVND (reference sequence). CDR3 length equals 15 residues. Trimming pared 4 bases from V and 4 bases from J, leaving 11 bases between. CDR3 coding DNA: TGTGCCAGTAGTACACAGGAATCCGGGGCCAACGTCCTGACTTTC. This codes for CASSTQESGANVLTF.

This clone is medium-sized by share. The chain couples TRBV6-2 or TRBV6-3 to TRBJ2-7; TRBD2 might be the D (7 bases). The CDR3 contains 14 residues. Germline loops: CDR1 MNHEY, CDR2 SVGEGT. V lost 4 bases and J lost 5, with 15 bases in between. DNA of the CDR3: TGTGCCAGCAGTTGGGGAGGGGGTGTCAACGAGCAGTACTTC. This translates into CASSWGGGVNEQYF.

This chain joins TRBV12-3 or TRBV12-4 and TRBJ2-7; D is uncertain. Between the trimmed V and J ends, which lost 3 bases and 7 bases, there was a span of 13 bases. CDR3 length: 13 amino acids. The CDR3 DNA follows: TGTGCCAGCAGTTTGAAGGGTGTCCATGAGCAGTACTTC. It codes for CASSLKGVHEQYF.

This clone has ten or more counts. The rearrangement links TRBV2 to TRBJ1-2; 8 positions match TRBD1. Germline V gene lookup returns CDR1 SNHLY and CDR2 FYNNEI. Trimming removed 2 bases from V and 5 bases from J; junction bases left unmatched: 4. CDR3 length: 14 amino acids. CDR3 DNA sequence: TGTGCCAGCAGTGAAAATCAGGGGGCATATGGCTACACCTTC. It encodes CASSENQGAYGYTF.

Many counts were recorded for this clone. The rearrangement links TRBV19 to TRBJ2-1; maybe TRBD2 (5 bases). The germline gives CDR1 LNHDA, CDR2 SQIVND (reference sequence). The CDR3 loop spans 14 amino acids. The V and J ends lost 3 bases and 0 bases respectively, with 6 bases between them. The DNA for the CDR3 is TGTGCCAGTAGTATCCGGGACTCCTACAATGAGCAGTTCTTC. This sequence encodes CASSIRDSYNEQFF.

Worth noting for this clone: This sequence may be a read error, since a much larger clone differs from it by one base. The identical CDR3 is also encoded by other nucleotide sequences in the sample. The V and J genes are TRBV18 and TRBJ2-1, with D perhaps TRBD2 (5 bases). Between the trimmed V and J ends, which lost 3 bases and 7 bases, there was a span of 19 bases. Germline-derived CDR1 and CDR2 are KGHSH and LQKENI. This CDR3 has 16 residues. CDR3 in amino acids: CASSPLTSGSGNEQFF. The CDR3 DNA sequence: TGTGCCAGCTCACCCCTAACTAGTGGGAGTGGGAATGAGCAGTTCTTC.

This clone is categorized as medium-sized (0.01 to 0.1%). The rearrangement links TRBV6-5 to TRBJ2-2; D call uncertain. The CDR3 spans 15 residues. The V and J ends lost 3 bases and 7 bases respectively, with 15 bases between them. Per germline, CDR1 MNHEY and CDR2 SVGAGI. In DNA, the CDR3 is TGTGCCAGCAGTTATACCATAGGGCCGGGCGGGGAGCTGTTTTTT. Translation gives CASSYTIGPGGELFF.

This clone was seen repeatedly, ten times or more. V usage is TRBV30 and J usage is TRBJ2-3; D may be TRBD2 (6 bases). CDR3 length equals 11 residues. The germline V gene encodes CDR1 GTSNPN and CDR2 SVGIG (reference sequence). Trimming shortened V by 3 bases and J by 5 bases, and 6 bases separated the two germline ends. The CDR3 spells CAWSGGDTQYF. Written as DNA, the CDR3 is TGTGCCTGGAGCGGGGGAGATACGCAGTATTTT. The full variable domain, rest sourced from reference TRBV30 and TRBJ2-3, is SQTIHQWPATLVQPVGSPLSLECTVEGTSNPNLYWYRQAAGRGLQLLFYSVGIGQISSEVPQNLSASRPQDRQFILSSKKLLLSDSGFYLCAWSGGDTQYFGPGTRLTVL.